These 22 T cell receptor beta chains came from one sample sequenced in a study of cytomegalovirus exposure and HLA in healthy donors. Data came from immunoSEQ multiplex PCR; TCRdb stores just in-frame clones and leaves some out. The table has under 60,000 clones, about nine tenths seen once. Sequencing was done on a sample of PBMCs. These receptors were obtained from a woman aged 30 to 39 in good health and CMV-seronegative.

This chain connects TRBV4-2 to TRBJ2-1; TRBD2 aligns across 13 bases. The germline gives CDR1 LGHNA, CDR2 YNFKEQ. V dropped 7 bases and J dropped 2; count of bases not matched to a gene: 11. The CDR3 covers 18 residues. CDR3 residues: CASTRGLAGVSPYNEQFF. The CDR3 DNA is TGTGCCAGCACCCGAGGACTAGCGGGAGTATCCCCCTACAATGAGCAGTTCTTC.

The chain has TRBV9 and TRBJ1-1, with 12 bases aligning to TRBD1. V shed 4 bases and J 10 bases; nucleotides not matched to a gene: 11. Looked up from germline, CDR1 is SGDLS and CDR2 is YYNGEE. The CDR3 is 15 residues long. In DNA, the CDR3 is TGTGCCAGCAGCCCCCCCGGGACAGGGGGCCGGGTAGCTTTCTTT. Translating it yields CASSPPGTGGRVAFF.

The chain links TRBV6-1 to TRBJ2-2, with 9 bases that match TRBD1. The CDR3 length is 15 residues. Germline V gene data show CDR1 as MNHNS and CDR2 as SASEGT. The trim removed 5 bases at V and 6 bases at J, leaving 7 bases unmatched. The CDR3 loop reads CASSHQQGAAGELFF. In DNA, the CDR3 is TGTGCCAGCAGTCACCAACAGGGGGCGGCCGGGGAGCTGTTTTTT.

This clone was counted only a few times. This rearrangement joins TRBV28 to TRBJ2-1, with 9 bases fitting TRBD2. The V gene's germline CDR1 is MDHEN and CDR2 SYDVKM. V trimming: 7 bases; J trimming: 4 bases; junction bases outside the gene matches: 5. This CDR3 contains 14 residues. The CDR3 nucleotides read TGTGCCAGCACACGACTAGCGGAGTACAATGAGCAGTTCTTC. It encodes CASTRLAEYNEQFF. Looking up the rest from reference TRBV28 and TRBJ2-1 gives the full variable domain: DVKVTQSSRYLVKRTGEKVFLECVQDMDHENMFWYRQDPGLGLRLIYFSYDVKMKEKGDIPEGYSVSREKKERFSLILESASTNQTSMYLCASTRLAEYNEQFFGPGTRLTVL.

This clone was picked up one time. The chain couples TRBV28 to TRBJ1-5; 8 bases agree with TRBD1. Germline CDR1 and CDR2: MDHEN and SYDVKM. After removal of 6 bases from V and 9 bases from J, the junction contained 7 bases not matched to a gene. The CDR3 is 13 residues long. The CDR3 here is CASRQDRDPPQHF. CDR3 coding DNA: TGTGCCAGCAGACAGGACAGGGATCCGCCCCAGCATTTT. Combining the CDR3 with reference TRBV28 and TRBJ1-5 gives the whole variable domain DVKVTQSSRYLVKRTGEKVFLECVQDMDHENMFWYRQDPGLGLRLIYFSYDVKMKEKGDIPEGYSVSREKKERFSLILESASTNQTSMYLCASRQDRDPPQHFGDGTRLSIL.

The chain employs TRBV9 and TRBJ1-2; 7 nucleotides agree with TRBD1. The CDR3 has 13 amino acids. CDR1 and CDR2 from the germline V gene are SGDLS and YYNGEE. Trimming removed 4 bases from V and 10 bases from J; junction bases left unmatched: 10. The CDR3 DNA reads TGTGCCAGCAGCAGAATTACAGGGGTAGCCTACACCTTC. This codes for CASSRITGVAYTF.

The V and J genes are TRBV18 and TRBJ1-1; TRBD1 matches at 8 bases. The CDR3 is 14 residues long. The V segment lost 4 bases and the J segment 3 bases; nucleotides outside the gene matches: 4. CDR1 is KGHSH, CDR2 LQKENI, per germline. The CDR3: CASSRQQGDTEAFF. The CDR3 DNA is TGTGCCAGCTCACGACAACAGGGGGACACTGAAGCTTTCTTT.

The V gene is TRBV6-1, the J gene TRBJ2-7, with TRBD2 matching over 7 bases. Germline assignment: CDR1 MNHNS and CDR2 SASEGT. J was trimmed by 3 bases and V by 2 bases; bases with no gene match: 4. The CDR3 runs 14 residues. The CDR3 DNA is TGTGCCAGCAGTGAATTGGTAGCGGGCTACGAGCAGTACTTC. As protein: CASSELVAGYEQYF.

The rearrangement uses TRBV2 and TRBJ1-5, with 7 bases lining up with TRBD1. V lost 3 bases and J lost 2; bases outside the gene matches: 1. This CDR3 spans 14 amino acids. CDR1 and CDR2 (germline): SNHLY, FYNNEI. This CDR3 is CASSETGRNQPQHF. The CDR3 nucleotides are TGTGCCAGCAGTGAGACAGGGCGCAATCAGCCCCAGCATTTT.

The chain recombines TRBV4-1 with TRBJ2-1, with 11 positions matching TRBD2. The CDR3 length is 18 residues. V shed 0 bases and J 10 bases; nucleotides not matched to a gene: 14. Germline CDR1 is MGHRA and CDR2 is YSYEKL. In DNA form, the CDR3 reads TGCGCCAGCAGCCAAGATCCAGGGTTACTAGCGGGGGCTCGGGAGCAGTTCTTC. Its translation is CASSQDPGLLAGAREQFF.

V gene TRBV6-5 combines with J gene TRBJ2-2; D might be TRBD1 (6 bases). The CDR3 has 13 amino acids. Trimming stripped 9 bases from V and 1 base from J, with 9 bases between. Germline V gives CDR1 MNHEY, CDR2 SVGAGI. CDR3 nucleotides: TGTGCCAGTTTGACAGGGAACACCGGGGAGCTGTTTTTT. Translated: CASLTGNTGELFF.

V is TRBV28 and J is TRBJ1-4; tentative D call: TRBD1 (5 bases). The CDR3 covers 15 residues. Trimming removed 3 bases at V and 7 bases at J, with 15 bases between. Germline V gene lookup returns CDR1 MDHEN and CDR2 SYDVKM. CDR3 amino acids: CASSFPFQGGEKLFF. In DNA, the CDR3 is TGTGCCAGCAGTTTTCCCTTTCAGGGTGGTGAAAAACTGTTTTTT.

V is TRBV4-1 and J is TRBJ2-1; 8 bases agree with TRBD2. The CDR3 extends over 15 amino acids. Germline loops: CDR1 MGHRA, CDR2 YSYEKL. The J segment lost 7 bases and the V segment lost 2 bases, leaving 7 bases of the junction unmatched. In DNA form, the CDR3 reads TGCGCCAGCAGCCAACCGCGGGAGGAGTATAATGAGCAGTTCTTC. It encodes CASSQPREEYNEQFF.

The chain is built from TRBV27 and TRBJ2-2; the match to TRBD2 covers 11 bases. CDR1 is MNHEY and CDR2 is SMNVEV in the germline V gene (reference sequence). The V segment lost 3 bases and the J segment 5 bases; nucleotides outside the gene matches: 11. CDR3 length equals 18 residues. The CDR3, as DNA: TGTGCCAGCAGTTTTGGGCTAGCGGGAGGCCGTTATACCGGGGAGCTGTTTTTT. This gives the protein CASSFGLAGGRYTGELFF.

The rearrangement uses TRBV5-4 and TRBJ1-4, with 12 bases lining up with TRBD1. CDR1 SGHNT and CDR2 YYREEE come from the germline V gene (reference sequence). The CDR3 length is 16 residues. Germline trimming cut 4 bases from V and 6 bases from J; bases unmatched to any gene: 7. The CDR3 sequence: CASSPGTGGGDEKLFF. The CDR3 region has the DNA TGTGCCAGCAGCCCAGGGACAGGGGGCGGGGATGAAAAACTGTTTTTT.

The CDR3 nucleotides read TGTGCCAGCAGTTCTCTCGGGACAGTCTATGGCTACACCTTC. As protein: CASSSLGTVYGYTF. This chain joins TRBV27 and TRBJ1-2; 7 bases line up with TRBD1. Trimming removed 4 bases from V and 4 bases from J; junction bases left unmatched: 6. Looked up from germline, CDR1 is MNHEY and CDR2 is SMNVEV (reference sequence). The CDR3 sequence is 14 residues long.

The V and J genes are TRBV18 and TRBJ2-4; D remains unclear. The germline V and J ends were trimmed by 2 bases and 7 bases, with 6 bases remaining between them. Per the germline V gene, CDR1 is KGHSH and CDR2 is LQKENI. The CDR3 length is 12 residues. This chain's CDR3 is CASSPSQNIQYF. DNA for the CDR3: TGTGCCAGCTCACCAAGTCAGAACATTCAGTACTTC.

The chain has TRBV28 and TRBJ1-1; D remains ambiguous. Germline V lookup: CDR1 MDHEN, CDR2 SYDVKM. The germline V and J ends were trimmed by 7 bases and 5 bases, with 8 bases remaining between them. There are 11 residues in the CDR3. The CDR3 nucleotides read TGTGCCAGCACCACAAATACTGAAGCTTTCTTT. Protein product: CASTTNTEAFF.

The rearrangement joins TRBV5-1 to TRBJ2-1; TRBD2 aligns across 11 bases. CDR3 length: 16 amino acids. V lost 0 bases and J lost 6; bases outside the gene matches: 5. Germline V gene lookup returns CDR1 SGHRS and CDR2 YFSETQ. CDR3 region: CASSLGALAGVNEQFF. CDR3 nucleotides: TGCGCCAGCAGCTTGGGTGCACTAGCGGGAGTCAATGAGCAGTTCTTC.

This clone was observed a few times. The same CDR3 arises from other DNA sequences in this sample as well. This chain joins TRBV9 and TRBJ2-7; TRBD2 aligns across 8 bases. This CDR3 is built from 14 residues. Per germline, CDR1 SGDLS and CDR2 YYNGEE. V lost 0 bases to trimming and J lost 4 bases; unmatched junction nucleotides: 3. The CDR3 sequence: CASSVATGGYEQYF. The CDR3 nucleotides are TGTGCCAGCAGCGTAGCTACGGGAGGGTACGAGCAGTACTTC.

The chain links TRBV7-9 to TRBJ2-7; 10 bases map to TRBD2. The germline V gene encodes CDR1 SEHNR and CDR2 FQNEAQ (reference sequence). The V segment lost 5 bases and the J segment 2 bases; nucleotides outside the gene matches: 6. This CDR3 comprises 15 residues. In nucleotides, the CDR3 is TGTGCCAGCAGCCCCCTAGCGGGAGACGCCTACGAGCAGTACTTC. As protein: CASSPLAGDAYEQYF.

This chain joins TRBV5-1 and TRBJ2-3; 8 nucleotides align to TRBD2. CDR3 length: 16 amino acids. Germline V lookup: CDR1 SGHRS, CDR2 YFSETQ. The J segment lost 5 bases and the V segment lost 0 bases, leaving 8 bases of the junction unmatched. DNA of the CDR3: TGCGCCAGCAGCTTGGGTCCGGGAGGGAGTCAAGATACGCAGTATTTT. It encodes CASSLGPGGSQDTQYF.